Listed here are 12 T cell receptor beta chains from one sample, sequenced in a study of CD8+ T cells in alopecia areata. Treatment meaning: oral pan-JAK inhibitor, 5-10 mg twice daily. RNA was extracted and reverse transcribed into cDNA as the sequencing template. TCRdb's copy holds only in-frame clones and misses some; the assay was immunoSEQ multiplex PCR. This sample yields roughly 60,000 clones, of which 35% to 55% are seen a single time; just over 20% belongs to the top ten. The sequences come from CD8+ T cells sorted from blood, collected at approximately week 37, from a patient treated with tofacitinib. Receptors were obtained from a human donor with alopecia areata.

This clone has only one observation. The CDR3 loop reads CASSLPGQGYYEQYF. The CDR3 DNA reads TGCGCCAGCAGCCTGCCAGGACAGGGATACTACGAGCAGTACTTC. V usage is TRBV4-1 and J usage is TRBJ2-7, with TRBD1 identical over 8 bases. Germline V gene data show CDR1 as MGHRA and CDR2 as YSYEKL. J lost 3 bases, V lost 4 bases, and 8 bases had no gene match. This CDR3 is built from 15 residues.

This chain links TRBV28 with TRBJ2-5; unclear D gene. The CDR3 runs to 13 residues. Trimming removed 5 bases at V and 2 bases at J, with 9 bases between. Germline CDR1 MDHEN, CDR2 SYDVKM. In DNA form, the CDR3 reads TGTGCCAGCAGTACCAACCTACAAGAGACCCAGTACTTC. Its protein product is CASSTNLQETQYF.

In this sample, this clone turned up a few times. The chain carries TRBV29-1 and TRBJ2-6; no reliable D call. Germline V gene lookup returns CDR1 SQVTM and CDR2 ANQGSEA. V lost 4 bases and J lost 0, with 4 bases in between. This CDR3 spans 13 amino acids. CDR3 amino acids: CSVVSSGANVLTF. The CDR3 DNA reads as TGCAGCGTTGTTAGCTCTGGGGCCAACGTCCTGACTTTC.

As for this clone: The same CDR3 is also encoded by other DNA sequences in this sample. The chain is built from TRBV6-6 and TRBJ1-5; D not certain. Germline V gene data show CDR1 as MNHNY and CDR2 as SVGAGI (reference sequence). This CDR3 region has 14 residues. V dropped 3 bases and J dropped 4 bases, with 10 bases sitting between them. CDR3 region: CASSYSYSNQPQHF. The CDR3 DNA reads as TGTGCCAGCAGTTATTCATACAGTAATCAGCCCCAGCATTTT.

J is TRBJ1-2 and V is TRBV6-6; possibly TRBD1 for D (5 bases). This CDR3 region has 14 residues. Between the trimmed V and J ends, which lost 1 base and 2 bases, there was a span of 8 bases. Per germline, CDR1 MNHNY and CDR2 SVGAGI (reference sequence). Written as DNA, the CDR3 is TGTGCCAGCAGTTACTTCCGGGACAACTATGGCTACACCTTC. It specifies CASSYFRDNYGYTF.

Of note for this clone: A junction boundary mismatches the germline segment, possibly from a read error. CDR3 loop: CSLEFRDEQFF. The CDR3 coding sequence is TGCAGCCTTGAGTTTAGGGATGAGCAGTTCTTC. The chain links TRBV29-1 to TRBJ2-1, with D unclear. Germline V gene lookup returns CDR1 SQVTM and CDR2 ANQGSEA. The CDR3 runs 11 residues.

Only a few counts were recorded for this clone. The chain has TRBV27 and TRBJ2-7; 7 bases line up with TRBD2. Germline CDR1 MNHEY, CDR2 SMNVEV (reference sequence). This CDR3 spans 12 amino acids. V lost 7 bases and J lost 7; bases outside the gene matches: 7. CDR3 DNA: TGTGCCAGCAAAGCGGGACCGTTTGAGCAGTACTTC. This translates into CASKAGPFEQYF.

This clone was counted between two and nine times. This rearrangement joins TRBV27 to TRBJ2-1; D might be TRBD1 (6 bases). The CDR3 loop spans 13 amino acids. The V and J ends lost 4 bases and 12 bases respectively, with 16 bases between them. Germline loops: CDR1 MNHEY, CDR2 SMNVEV (reference sequence). The CDR3 sequence is CASSYNRALAQFF. The CDR3 DNA follows: TGTGCCAGCAGTTACAACAGGGCTCTAGCGCAGTTCTTC.

This clone was counted only a few times. The chain recombines TRBV11-2 with TRBJ1-2; D unclear. V was shortened by 2 bases and J by 8 bases, with 15 bases between the two germline ends. CDR1 and CDR2 from the germline V gene are SGHAT and FQNNGV. There are 14 residues in the CDR3. Here the CDR3 DNA reads TGTGCCAGCAGCTTAAGTGGCCCGAGTGAGGGCTACACCTTC. It is translated as CASSLSGPSEGYTF.

The chain links TRBV9 to TRBJ2-1, with 9 bases fitting TRBD2. Trimming at V came to 6 bases and at J to 9 bases, leaving 16 bases not matched to a gene. The CDR3 has 16 residues. The germline gives CDR1 SGDLS, CDR2 YYNGEE. CDR3 sequence: CASTAGGSGRSGEQFF. CDR3 DNA sequence: TGTGCCAGCACCGCTGGGGGTAGCGGGAGAAGCGGTGAGCAGTTCTTC.

The chain couples TRBV29-1 to TRBJ2-1; D gene ambiguous. This CDR3 comprises 13 residues. CDR1 is SQVTM, CDR2 ANQGSEA, per germline. The V end lost 3 bases, the J end lost 9 bases, and 15 bases lay between the germline ends. In nucleotides, the CDR3 is TGCAGCGTTGATCCCCCGGGCTCTGGTGAGCAGTTCTTC. It yields the protein CSVDPPGSGEQFF.

The CDR3 sequence: CASSLDPGRPFDGYTF. In nucleotides, the CDR3 is TGTGCCAGCAGCTTAGACCCGGGTAGACCCTTCGATGGCTACACCTTC. The gene calls are TRBV7-9 and TRBJ1-2; no definite D call. Between the trimmed V and J ends, which lost 1 base and 6 bases, there was a span of 18 bases. This CDR3 has 16 amino acids. In germline, CDR1 is SEHNR, CDR2 FQNEAQ (reference sequence).